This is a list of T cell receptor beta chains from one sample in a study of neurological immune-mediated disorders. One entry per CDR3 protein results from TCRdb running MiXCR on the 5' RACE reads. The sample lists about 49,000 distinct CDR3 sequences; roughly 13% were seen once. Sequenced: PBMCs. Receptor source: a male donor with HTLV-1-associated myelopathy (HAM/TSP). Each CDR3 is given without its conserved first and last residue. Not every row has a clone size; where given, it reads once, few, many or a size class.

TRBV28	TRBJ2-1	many	ASSLTSGPYNEQF
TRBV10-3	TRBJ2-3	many	ACGTGQDTQY
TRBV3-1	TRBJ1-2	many	ASSSSTGRTT
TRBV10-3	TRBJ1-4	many	AISEATGGEKLF
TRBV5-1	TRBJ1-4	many	ASRLDRPSEKLF
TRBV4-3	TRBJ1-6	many	ASSQDRASGYNSPLH
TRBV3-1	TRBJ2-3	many	ASSQVISGDGTDTQY
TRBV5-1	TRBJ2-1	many	ASSIGTGGDNEQF
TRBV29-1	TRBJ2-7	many	SAYGEGLYEQY
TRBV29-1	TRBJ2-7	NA	SVVDGNRFYEQY
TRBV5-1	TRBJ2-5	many	ASSPSGGGETQY
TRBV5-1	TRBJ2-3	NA	ASTYREATDTQY
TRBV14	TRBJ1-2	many	ASSRDRANYGYT
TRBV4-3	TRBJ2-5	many	ASSQGGTGEQETQY
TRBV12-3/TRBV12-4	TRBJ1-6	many	ATNLSGPYNSPLH
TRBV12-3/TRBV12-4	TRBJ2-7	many	ASSLETGGMGEQY
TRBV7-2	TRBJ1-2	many	ASSFAGGNGYT
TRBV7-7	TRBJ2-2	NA	ASSLRGRGNTGELF
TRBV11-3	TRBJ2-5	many	ASSLQLAERETQY
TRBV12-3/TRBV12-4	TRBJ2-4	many	ASSWGGQLAKNIQY
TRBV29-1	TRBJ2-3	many	SAAQGAQDTQY
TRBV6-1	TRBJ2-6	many	ASGGAGANVLT
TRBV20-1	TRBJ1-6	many	SAPEGRDGYSPLH
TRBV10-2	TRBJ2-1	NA	ASRRVSYNEQF
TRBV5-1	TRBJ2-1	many	ASSLMGARPNEQF
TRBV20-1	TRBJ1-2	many	SAPDVGNPYGYT
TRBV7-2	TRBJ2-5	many	ASKSGSMVFEETQY
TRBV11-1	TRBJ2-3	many	ASSFGGGGRTDTQY
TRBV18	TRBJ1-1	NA	ASSPRTGLGDSMNTEAF
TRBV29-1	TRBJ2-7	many	SVGGSRHEQY
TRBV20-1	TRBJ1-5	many	SASDDREPYSNQPQH
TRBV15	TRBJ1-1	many	ATSRDPTVNELFNTEAF
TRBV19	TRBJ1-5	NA	ASSPAGVSNQPQH
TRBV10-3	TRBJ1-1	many	AIRDKNTEAF
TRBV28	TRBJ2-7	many	ASSPGTSALFSYEQY
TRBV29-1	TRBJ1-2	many	SVDQSPGGGYGYT
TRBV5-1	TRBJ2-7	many	ASSPAHRGMYEQY
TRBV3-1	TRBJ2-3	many	ASSQRVSTDTQY
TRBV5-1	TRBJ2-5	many	ASTTSQGAWETQY
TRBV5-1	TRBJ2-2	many	ASSLAANTGELF
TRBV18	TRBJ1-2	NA	ARSPDGSYGYT
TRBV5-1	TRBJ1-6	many	ASSLWTDETLH
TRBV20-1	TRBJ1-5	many	SAIRTPGRDQPQH
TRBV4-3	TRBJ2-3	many	ASSQGTGGGADTQY
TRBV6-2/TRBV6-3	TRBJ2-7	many	ASSSPTDPYYEQY
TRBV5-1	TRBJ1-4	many	ASSSVETNEKLF
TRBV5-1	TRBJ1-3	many	ASSPGTAGNTIY